A single sample gave rise to the 4 T cell receptor beta chains below, sequenced in a study of beta chain features in type 1 diabetes. The authors reverse transcribed all of the isolated RNA, so sequencing captured expressed TCRB transcripts. Only in-frame clones appear in the TCRdb table, and some are missing; sequencing was by immunoSEQ multiplex PCR. In the table there are nearly 250,000 clones, 68% of which are singletons. Sequencing was performed on naive CD4+ T cells from blood. The receptors were sampled from a man aged 30-40 years in good health.

This chain uses TRBV15 with TRBJ1-2; 7 nucleotides align to TRBD1. This CDR3 has 14 residues. Germline V lookup: CDR1 LNHNV, CDR2 YYDKDF (reference sequence). V shed 5 bases, J shed 3 bases, and the junction held 6 bases outside the gene matches. CDR3 sequence reads: CATSSDRAYYGYTF. Here the CDR3 DNA reads TGTGCCACCAGCTCCGACAGGGCTTACTATGGCTACACCTTC.

The chain combines TRBV15 with TRBJ2-3; D ambiguous. The CDR3 runs 14 residues. Trimming shortened V by 2 bases and J by 4 bases, and 10 bases separated the two germline ends. Germline V gene sequence: CDR1 LNHNV, CDR2 YYDKDF (reference sequence). The CDR3 region is CATSRSGFADTQYF. DNA for the CDR3: TGTGCCACCAGCAGATCCGGATTCGCAGATACGCAGTATTTT.

The gene calls are TRBV30 and TRBJ2-3, with TRBD2 matching 11 bases. This CDR3 has 13 residues. Germline values: CDR1 GTSNPN, CDR2 SVGIG (reference sequence). The V segment lost 7 bases and the J segment 7 bases; nucleotides outside the gene matches: 7. DNA for the CDR3: TGTGCCTATTCACTAGCGGGAGTTCATACGCAGTATTTT. It translates to CAYSLAGVHTQYF.

V and J are TRBV29-1 and TRBJ2-1; possible D gene TRBD2, 5 bases. Germline lookup yields CDR1 SQVTM and CDR2 ANQGSEA. The germline V and J ends were trimmed by 8 bases and 3 bases, with 14 bases remaining between them. The CDR3 runs to 13 residues. The CDR3 DNA follows: TGCAGCTCTGGAGGTAGGGTCTACAATGAGCAGTTCTTC. Translated, it gives CSSGGRVYNEQFF.